The 15 T cell receptor beta chains in this list originate from one sample, sequenced in a study of blood T cell repertoires in COVID-19. The repertoire was sequenced with immunoSEQ multiplex PCR; TCRdb's copy has only in-frame clones and lacks some. This sample yields approximately 68,000 clones, of which around 85% are seen a single time; 35% belongs to the top ten. The sequenced sample was peripheral blood. The receptors shown here come from a woman aged 80 or over with active or convalescent COVID-19.

The CDR3 DNA sequence: TGCGCCAGCAGTGAAGTGGGGGCTAATAATTCACCCCTCCACTTT. Translation: CASSEVGANNSPLHF. The rearrangement uses TRBV10-2 and TRBJ1-6; possibly TRBD1 for D (6 bases). The ends were cut back, 3 bases at V and 5 bases at J, with 11 bases in the middle. Looked up from germline, CDR1 is WSHSY and CDR2 is SAAADI. This CDR3 comprises 15 residues.

The chain links TRBV11-2 to TRBJ1-5; D gene uncertain. Trimming removed 3 bases at V and 1 base at J, with 10 bases between. Germline loops: CDR1 SGHAT, CDR2 FQNNGV. The CDR3 sequence is 15 residues long. CDR3 in DNA: TGTGCCAGCAGCTTGGGCCCTGGAAGCAATCAGCCCCAGCATTTT. The encoded protein is CASSLGPGSNQPQHF.

The chain employs TRBV5-8 and TRBJ1-1; no clear D gene. Germline CDR1 and CDR2: SGHTS and YDEGEE. The V end was cut by 0 bases, the J end by 0 bases, with 6 bases between. This CDR3 spans 14 amino acids. The CDR3 DNA sequence: TGTGCCAGCAGCTTGGTACAAATGAACACTGAAGCTTTCTTT. Amino acid sequence: CASSLVQMNTEAFF.

The chain is built from TRBV4-2 and TRBJ2-1; D not certain. The CDR3 has 12 amino acids. Deletions cut 0 bases from V and 8 bases from J, with 5 bases between. Germline loops: CDR1 LGHNA, CDR2 YNFKEQ. The CDR3 reads CASSQDGYEQFF. CDR3 nucleotide sequence: TGTGCCAGCAGCCAAGATGGCTATGAGCAGTTCTTC.

This clone was counted between two and nine times. The V and J genes are TRBV19 and TRBJ2-1, with a possible D match to TRBD1 (5 bases). Germline CDR1 and CDR2: LNHDA and SQIVND (reference sequence). The V and J ends lost 5 bases and 5 bases respectively, with 13 bases between them. The CDR3 contains 14 residues. CDR3 sequence: CASSPRQKHNEQFF. For the CDR3, the DNA is TGTGCCAGTAGTCCCAGACAGAAGCACAATGAGCAGTTCTTC.

The table lists this clone with a count of one. V is TRBV7-9 and J is TRBJ1-2; D not resolved. The CDR3 runs 15 residues. The V and J ends lost 3 bases and 5 bases respectively, with 16 bases between them. Germline V gives CDR1 SEHNR, CDR2 FQNEAQ (reference sequence). CDR3 protein: CASSLEVSGGYGYTF. In nucleotides, the CDR3 is TGTGCCAGCAGCTTGGAGGTATCTGGCGGTTATGGCTACACCTTC.

The chain uses TRBV20-1 and TRBJ1-4; D may be TRBD1 (5 bases). The CDR3 has 11 residues. Germline values: CDR1 DFQATT, CDR2 SNEGSKA (reference sequence). Between the trimmed V and J ends, which lost 7 bases and 7 bases, there was a span of 10 bases. CDR3 bases: TGCAGTGTTCAGGGCGGTGAAAAACTGTTTTTT. Protein sequence: CSVQGGEKLFF.

The chain carries TRBV7-9 and TRBJ2-7; D perhaps matches TRBD1 (5 bases). The CDR3 has 14 amino acids. The germline V and J ends were trimmed by 5 bases and 5 bases, with 16 bases remaining between them. Germline loops: CDR1 SEHNR, CDR2 FQNEAQ (reference sequence). CDR3 residues: CASSIGHPRNEQYF. The CDR3 DNA reads TGTGCCAGCAGCATTGGACATCCCCGGAACGAGCAGTACTTC.

The chain is built from TRBV7-9 and TRBJ1-2; 7 bases fit TRBD1. In germline, CDR1 is SEHNR, CDR2 FQNEAQ (reference sequence). The CDR3 spans 15 residues. V shed 0 bases and J 8 bases; nucleotides not matched to a gene: 9. The CDR3, as DNA: TGTGCCAGCAGCTTAGCCCTAGACAGGGCCGGGGGCTACACCTTC. Encoded protein: CASSLALDRAGGYTF. Supplemented by reference TRBV7-9 and TRBJ1-2, the full variable domain reads DTGVSQNPRHKITKRGQNVTFRCDPISEHNRLYWYRQTLGQGPEFLTYFQNEAQLEKSRLLSDRFSAERPKGSFSTLEIQRTEQGDSAMYLCASSLALDRAGGYTFGSGTRLTVV.

This chain connects TRBV10-1 to TRBJ1-4; 8 nucleotides align to TRBD1. Per the germline V gene, CDR1 is WNHNN and CDR2 is SYGVQD (reference sequence). The J segment lost 8 bases and the V segment lost 6 bases, leaving 8 bases of the junction unmatched. This CDR3 has 14 residues. Written as DNA, the CDR3 is TGCGCCAGCAGGGTGACAGGGGTTGGAGAAAAACTGTTTTTT. Its translation is CASRVTGVGEKLFF.

This clone has only a few counts. The chain recombines TRBV30 with TRBJ1-2; no firm D call. Germline CDR1 reads GTSNPN; CDR2 reads SVGIG (reference sequence). This CDR3 contains 15 residues. The ends were cut back, 3 bases at V and 6 bases at J, with 20 bases in the middle. The CDR3 DNA reads TGTGCCTGGAGCCGGGTAAGGGAGCTACGGCATGGCTACACCTTC. As protein: CAWSRVRELRHGYTF.

The chain links TRBV19 to TRBJ1-1; tentative D call: TRBD1 (5 bases). V lost 7 bases, J lost 0 bases, and 18 bases lay in between. CDR3 length equals 16 residues. Per the germline V gene, CDR1 is LNHDA and CDR2 is SQIVND (reference sequence). In nucleotides, the CDR3 is TGTGCCAGTACCCCCGCCAGGGTCCAAATGAACACTGAAGCTTTCTTT. Encoded protein: CASTPARVQMNTEAFF.

The chain recombines TRBV19 with TRBJ2-3, with unresolved D. There are 15 residues in the CDR3. Trimming took off 0 bases at V and 2 bases at J, with 9 bases between the two ends. From germline, CDR1 is LNHDA and CDR2 SQIVND (reference sequence). The CDR3, as DNA: TGTGCCAGTAGTATAGACGACTTCACCACAGATACGCAGTATTTT. Residues: CASSIDDFTTDTQYF.

The V gene is TRBV5-4, the J gene TRBJ2-7; D may be TRBD2 (5 bases). This CDR3 spans 13 amino acids. Trimming left V 0 bases short and J 5 bases short, with 9 bases between. Germline V CDR1 and CDR2: SGHNT, YYREEE (reference sequence). CDR3 bases: TGTGCCAGCAGCTTGGTGGCCGGGAACGAGCAGTACTTC. It is translated as CASSLVAGNEQYF.

The chain employs TRBV5-1 and TRBJ2-5; a weak D match, TRBD1 (5 bases). The germline V and J ends were trimmed by 0 bases and 5 bases, with 11 bases remaining between them. CDR1 and CDR2 from the germline V gene are SGHRS and YFSETQ. The CDR3 extends over 14 amino acids. Here the CDR3 DNA reads TGCGCCAGCAGCTTGGGGGGCCATGGGGAGACCCAGTACTTC. Translation: CASSLGGHGETQYF.